These 6 T cell receptor beta chains were sequenced from one sample in a study of cytomegalovirus exposure and HLA in healthy donors. PCR involved 60 Vbeta and 13 Jbeta primers. The assay was immunoSEQ multiplex PCR, and TCRdb's table has in-frame clones only and misses some. The sample shows around 150,000 clones, over 70% of them seen only once. The sample taken for sequencing was PBMCs. The receptor set was obtained from a man aged 18 to 30 in good health and CMV-seropositive.

The gene calls are TRBV30 and TRBJ1-2; D is perhaps TRBD1 (6 bases). Germline CDR1 GTSNPN, CDR2 SVGIG (reference sequence). The V end was cut by 0 bases, the J end by 0 bases, with 11 bases between. CDR3 length equals 15 residues. In DNA form, the CDR3 reads TGTGCCTGGAGTGTCGGGGCAGGGGCTAACTATGGCTACACCTTC. Amino acid sequence: CAWSVGAGANYGYTF.

This clone was found once. The V and J genes are TRBV5-1 and TRBJ1-1, with D possibly being TRBD1 (5 bases). The CDR3 is made up of 15 amino acids. CDR1 is SGHRS, CDR2 YFSETQ, per germline. With 4 bases removed from V and 3 bases from J, the gap between germline ends came to 16 bases. This CDR3 is CASSQERVRDTEAFF. CDR3 in DNA: TGCGCCAGCAGCCAGGAAAGGGTCAGGGACACTGAAGCTTTCTTT.

The rearrangement uses TRBV30 and TRBJ2-1; 9 bases map to TRBD1. V dropped 8 bases and J dropped 2; count of bases not matched to a gene: 7. Germline V lookup: CDR1 GTSNPN, CDR2 SVGIG (reference sequence). The CDR3 runs to 14 residues. CDR3 sequence: CASPRQGAYNEQFF. The CDR3 nucleotides read TGTGCCAGCCCTCGACAGGGGGCCTACAATGAGCAGTTCTTC.

Concerning this clone: Relative to the germline gene, one junction end is altered; a read error may explain this. The rearrangement joins TRBV5-1 to TRBJ2-6; a possible D gene is TRBD1 (5 bases). Germline CDR1 and CDR2: SGHRS and YFSETQ. The CDR3 runs to 15 residues. The CDR3 protein is CASSPRLTGANGLTF. DNA for the CDR3: TGCGCCAGCAGCCCCAGGCTTACTGGGGCCAACGGCCTGACTTTC.

This clone was found once. V is TRBV11-2 and J is TRBJ1-2; 7 nucleotides align to TRBD1. CDR3 length: 15 amino acids. CDR1 is SGHAT, CDR2 FQNNGV, per germline. The J segment lost 4 bases and the V segment lost 1 base, leaving 6 bases of the junction unmatched. The CDR3 spells CASSLVPDRVYGYTF. The CDR3 coding sequence is TGTGCCAGCAGCTTAGTTCCCGACAGGGTCTATGGCTACACCTTC.

This clone has only one observation. CDR3 amino acids: CSVGTGNTEAFF. CDR3 nucleotides: TGCAGCGTCGGGACAGGGAACACTGAAGCTTTCTTT. This rearrangement joins TRBV29-1 to TRBJ1-1, with 8 nucleotides matching TRBD1. The length of the CDR3 is 12 residues. The V gene's germline CDR1 is SQVTM and CDR2 ANQGSEA. The V segment lost 6 bases and the J segment 1 base; nucleotides outside the gene matches: 1.